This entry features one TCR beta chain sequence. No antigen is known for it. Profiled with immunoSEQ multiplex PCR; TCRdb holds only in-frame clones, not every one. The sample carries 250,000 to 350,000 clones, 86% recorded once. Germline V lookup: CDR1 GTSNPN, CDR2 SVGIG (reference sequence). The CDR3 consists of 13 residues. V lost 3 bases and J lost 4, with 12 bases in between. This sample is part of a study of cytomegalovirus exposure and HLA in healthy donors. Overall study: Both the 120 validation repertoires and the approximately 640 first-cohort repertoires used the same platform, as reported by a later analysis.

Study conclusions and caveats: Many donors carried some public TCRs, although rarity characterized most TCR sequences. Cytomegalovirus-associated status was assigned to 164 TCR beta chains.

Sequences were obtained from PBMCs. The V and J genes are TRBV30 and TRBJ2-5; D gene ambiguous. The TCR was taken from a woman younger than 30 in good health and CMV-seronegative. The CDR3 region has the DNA TGTGCCTGGAGATCGGCAGGTCTAGAGACCCAGTACTTC. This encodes CAWRSAGLETQYF. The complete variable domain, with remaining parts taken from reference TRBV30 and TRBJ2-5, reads SQTIHQWPATLVQPVGSPLSLECTVEGTSNPNLYWYRQAAGRGLQLLFYSVGIGQISSEVPQNLSASRPQDRQFILSSKKLLLSDSGFYLCAWRSAGLETQYFGPGTRLLVL.